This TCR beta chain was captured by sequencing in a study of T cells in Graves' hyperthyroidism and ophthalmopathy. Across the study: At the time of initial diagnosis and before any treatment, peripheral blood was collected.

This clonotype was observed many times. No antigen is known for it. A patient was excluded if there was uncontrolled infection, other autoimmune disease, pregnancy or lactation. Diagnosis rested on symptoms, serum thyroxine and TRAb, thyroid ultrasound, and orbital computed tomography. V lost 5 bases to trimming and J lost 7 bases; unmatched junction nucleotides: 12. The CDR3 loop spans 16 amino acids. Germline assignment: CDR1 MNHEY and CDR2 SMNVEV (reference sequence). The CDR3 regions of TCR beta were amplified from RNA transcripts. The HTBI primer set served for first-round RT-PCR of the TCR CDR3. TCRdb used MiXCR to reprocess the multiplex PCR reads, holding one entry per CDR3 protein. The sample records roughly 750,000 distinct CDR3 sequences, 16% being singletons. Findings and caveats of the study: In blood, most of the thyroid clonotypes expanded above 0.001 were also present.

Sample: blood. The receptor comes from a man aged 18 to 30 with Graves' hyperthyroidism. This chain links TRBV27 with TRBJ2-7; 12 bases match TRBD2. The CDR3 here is CASSPSRLAGDREQYF. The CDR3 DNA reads TGTGCCAGCAGTCCATCCCGACTAGCGGGAGATCGTGAGCAGTACTTC.